What follows are 5 T cell receptor beta chains derived from one specimen sequenced in a study of shared T cell receptors in the human thymus. Here immunoSEQ multiplex PCR was the method, and the copy in TCRdb shows in-frame clones only, minus some. The sample holds about 380,000 clones; more than 85% are singletons and the top ten take 0.015% to 0.025%. Source material: thymocytes. Every receptor here comes from a human donor.

The count of this clone is one. The J gene is TRBJ1-5, the V gene TRBV5-6, with D perhaps matching TRBD1 (5 bases). CDR1 and CDR2 (germline): SGHDT, YYEEEE. This CDR3 has 16 amino acids. V was shortened by 4 bases and J by 2 bases, with 16 bases between the two germline ends. The CDR3 loop reads CASSQSGYRGNQPQHF. The CDR3 region has the DNA TGTGCCAGCAGCCAATCAGGGTATCGCGGCAATCAGCCCCAGCATTTT.

This clone was detected once. J is TRBJ2-7 and V is TRBV7-2; TRBD2 matches at 12 bases. Germline V gene data show CDR1 as SGHTA and CDR2 as FQGNSA. The length of the CDR3 is 15 residues. V trimming: 4 bases; J trimming: 3 bases; junction bases outside the gene matches: 4. DNA for the CDR3: TGTGCCAGCAGCTCGCCGACTAGCGGGAGCTACGAGCAGTACTTC. Translation: CASSSPTSGSYEQYF.

The rearrangement links TRBV4-2 to TRBJ2-7, with TRBD2 as a possible D gene (5 bases). Germline lookup yields CDR1 LGHNA and CDR2 YNFKEQ. V lost 1 base and J 5 bases, leaving 9 bases between the germline ends. The CDR3 spans 13 residues. The chain's CDR3 is CASSQVSGNEQYF. The CDR3 nucleotides read TGTGCCAGCAGCCAAGTGAGCGGTAACGAGCAGTACTTC.

This chain joins TRBV28 and TRBJ1-5; no reliable D call. The V end lost 2 bases, the J end lost 0 bases, and 5 bases lay between the germline ends. Germline V lookup: CDR1 MDHEN, CDR2 SYDVKM. This CDR3 is 14 amino acids long. The CDR3 is CASSLVNSNQPQHF. CDR3 nucleotide sequence: TGTGCCAGCAGTTTAGTTAATAGCAATCAGCCCCAGCATTTT. Full variable domain (missing parts from reference TRBV28 and TRBJ1-5): DVKVTQSSRYLVKRTGEKVFLECVQDMDHENMFWYRQDPGLGLRLIYFSYDVKMKEKGDIPEGYSVSREKKERFSLILESASTNQTSMYLCASSLVNSNQPQHFGDGTRLSIL.

CDR3: CASSLADGGAGHTEAFF. The DNA for the CDR3 is TGTGCCAGCAGCTTAGCCGATGGAGGGGCGGGCCACACTGAAGCTTTCTTT. The chain employs TRBV7-9 and TRBJ1-1; tentatively, D is TRBD1 (5 bases). CDR1 and CDR2 (germline): SEHNR, FQNEAQ (reference sequence). V lost 0 bases and J lost 3, with 17 bases in between. The CDR3 extends over 17 amino acids.